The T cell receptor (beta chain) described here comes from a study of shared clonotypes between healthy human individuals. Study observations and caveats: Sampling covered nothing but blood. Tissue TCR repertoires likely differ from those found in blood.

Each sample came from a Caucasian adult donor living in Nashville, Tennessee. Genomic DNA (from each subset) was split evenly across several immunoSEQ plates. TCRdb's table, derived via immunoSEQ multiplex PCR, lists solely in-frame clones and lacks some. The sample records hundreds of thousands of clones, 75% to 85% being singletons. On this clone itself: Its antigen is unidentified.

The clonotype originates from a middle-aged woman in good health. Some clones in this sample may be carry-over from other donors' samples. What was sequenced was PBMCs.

Written as DNA, the CDR3 is TGTGCCAGTAGTATAACCCGTCCGGGGTCCTACGAGCAGTACTTC. Its translation is CASSITRPGSYEQYF. The chain recombines TRBV19 with TRBJ2-7; D possibly corresponds to TRBD2 (5 bases). The V gene's germline CDR1 is LNHDA and CDR2 SQIVND (reference sequence). The CDR3 is 15 amino acids. V dropped 2 bases and J dropped 1 base, with 12 bases sitting between them. Full variable domain (missing parts from reference TRBV19 and TRBJ2-7): DGGITQSPKYLFRKEGQNVTLSCEQNLNHDAMYWYRQDPGQGLRLIYYSQIVNDFQKGDIAEGYSVSREKKESFPLTVTSAQKNPTAFYLCASSITRPGSYEQYFGPGTRLTVT.